The subject of this entry is one TCR beta chain. Its antigen specificity is not known. It has no much larger one-base neighbor in the sample; base qualities were not kept. TCRbeta CDR3 regions were amplified from genomic DNA using the immunoSEQ Assay, a bias-controlled multiplex PCR. On the study's bioinformatics: Within the assay, amplification of reference gene primers was used to estimate how many nucleated cells each sample contained. To quantify the absolute abundance of each unique TCRbeta CDR3 rearrangement, sequence reads were collapsed and filtered. For each sample, productive Simpson clonality was calculated by taking the square root of Simpson's diversity index across productive rearrangements. The table was pulled from immuneACCESS by TCRdb, which kept in-frame rearrangements only. Such tables lose some clones; where checked, under half of the loss comes from unresolved V genes, and the rest has no known cause. Clone size and V and J calls were adopted from that table, with D and trimming inferred from the DNA. In all, the sample holds hundreds of thousands of clones, and about 89% of those were seen once. Together, the top ten hold 1% to 1.5% of the sample.

The data are from a study of blood T cell repertoires in COVID-19 (dated by TCRdb to 2018 to 2020). As for the study more broadly: Samples from collaborators originated in the United States, Italy and Spain and spanned both the acute and convalescent phases of COVID-19. Where available, HLA class I and class II types were obtained from metadata supplied by the sample provider rather than from assay-based typing. The repertoires were released in a freely available public database meant as a resource for research on the immune response to SARS-CoV-2. The dataset comprised deeply sampled blood TCRbeta repertoires from subjects exposed to, actively infected with, or recovered from COVID-19. Samples were obtained from the ongoing ImmuneRACE study (first 160 participants) and from approximately 1,200 subjects provided by 6 global collaborators. A de-identified subject ID, COVID-19 status, age in years and sex were almost always included in the sample metadata. The material from the prospective study consisted of cDNA or gDNA derived from T cells, B-cell-depleted T cells, or PBMCs.

Including the terminal cysteine and phenylalanine, the CDR3 comprises 14 residues. The read is trimmed to its CDR3 DNA, 42 bases read in frame from base 1. The germline V gene encodes CDR1 SGDLS and CDR2 YYNGEE. The junction carries 9 bases between V and J, which are trimmed by 3 bases and 0 bases respectively. Each collaborating institution followed its own protocols to collect whole blood in K2EDTA tubes. For TCRbeta analysis, collaborators shipped samples in one of three forms: frozen whole blood, isolated PBMCs, or DNA extracted from either of those sample types. General conclusions and limits of the study: The quantity of clinical and demographic metadata differed by source and by participant and was supplied without curation.

Specimen: peripheral blood. Here the chain combines TRBV9 and TRBJ1-1; D gene: possibly TRBD1, on 6 matching bases. The receptor was derived from a man aged 35 to 55 with acute or convalescent COVID-19. The DNA sequence is given as TGTGCCAGCAGCGCTGGACAGATGAACACTGAAGCTTTCTTT. This is translated as CASSAGQMNTEAFF.